The clone carrying this T cell receptor (beta chain) showed up many times. The CDR3 runs to 13 residues. The V and J ends lost 5 bases and 7 bases respectively, with 12 bases between them. Germline values: CDR1 SGHAT, CDR2 FQNNGV. The record originates from a study of blood T cells in healthy people across ages. With a J-beta primer mix and a sample-barcoded 5' primer, a second PCR ran about 7 to 12 cycles. MiXCR, applied by TCRdb to the 5' RACE reads, yields one record per CDR3 protein. Of hundreds of thousands of distinct CDR3 sequences in the sample, under 65% were seen once. The chain recombines TRBV11-2 with TRBJ2-1; a weak D match, TRBD1 (6 bases). Input material: blood. The sequence derives from a woman aged 80 or older in good health. The CDR3 nucleotides read TGTGCCAGCAGCACACAGGGAAATAATGAGCAGTTCTTC. This translates into CASSTQGNNEQFF. Full variable domain (outside the CDR3, taken from reference TRBV11-2 and TRBJ2-1): EAGVAQSPRYKIIEKRQSVAFWCNPISGHATLYWYQQILGQGPKLLIQFQNNGVVDDSQLPKDRFSAERLKGVDSTLKIQPAKLEDSAVYLCASSTQGNNEQFFGPGTRLTVL.